The 27 T cell receptor beta chains reported below all come from one sample, sequenced in a study of control samples from healthy donors and cancer patients. Here immunoSEQ multiplex PCR was the method, and the copy in TCRdb shows in-frame clones only, minus some. The sample shows around 70,000 clones, 75% to 90% of them seen only once. Sequencing used PBMCs. Receptors were obtained from a woman aged 50 to 60 with colorectal cancer.

The V and J genes are TRBV7-2 and TRBJ1-2; D is ambiguous. The V and J ends lost 1 base and 7 bases respectively, with 10 bases between them. Germline-derived CDR1 and CDR2 are SGHTA and FQGNSA. The CDR3 runs 13 residues. Here the CDR3 DNA reads TGTGCCAGCAGCTTAGGATCCGGTCTTGGCTACACCTTC. Its protein is CASSLGSGLGYTF.

The chain employs TRBV4-1 and TRBJ1-3; D is perhaps TRBD1 (5 bases). The CDR3 runs 17 residues. The germline V gene encodes CDR1 MGHRA and CDR2 YSYEKL. Trimming removed 1 base at V and 0 bases at J, with 13 bases between. The CDR3: CASSQVGGRSSGNTIYF. The CDR3 DNA is TGCGCCAGCAGCCAAGTCGGGGGACGCAGCTCTGGAAACACCATATATTTT.

V usage is TRBV7-9 and J usage is TRBJ1-2, with D hard to call. The CDR3 is made up of 11 amino acids. Germline values: CDR1 SEHNR, CDR2 FQNEAQ (reference sequence). With 5 bases removed from V and 8 bases from J, the gap between germline ends came to 9 bases. The CDR3 reads CASSQSGGYTF. For the CDR3, the DNA is TGTGCCAGCAGCCAGTCGGGGGGCTACACCTTC. Supplemented by reference TRBV7-9 and TRBJ1-2, the full variable domain reads DTGVSQNPRHKITKRGQNVTFRCDPISEHNRLYWYRQTLGQGPEFLTYFQNEAQLEKSRLLSDRFSAERPKGSFSTLEIQRTEQGDSAMYLCASSQSGGYTFGSGTRLTVV.

The genes are TRBV2 and TRBJ1-5; 9 bases are a match to TRBD1. The CDR3 has 15 amino acids. Germline V gene sequence: CDR1 SNHLY, CDR2 FYNNEI. Unmatched junction bases numbered 9, after V lost 6 bases and J lost 6 bases. Here the CDR3 reads CASSEQGAPGQPQHF. The DNA for the CDR3 is TGTGCCAGCAGCGAACAGGGGGCCCCCGGTCAGCCCCAGCATTTT.

The chain links TRBV6-2 or TRBV6-3 to TRBJ1-2; D uncertain. The CDR3 has 13 residues. Trimming stripped 7 bases from V and 8 bases from J, with 17 bases between. Germline-derived CDR1 and CDR2 are MNHEY and SVGEGT. The CDR3 protein is CASTPMTTAGYTF. The CDR3 region has the DNA TGTGCCAGCACCCCGATGACTACCGCGGGCTACACCTTC.

This clone occurred a few times. The rearrangement joins TRBV20-1 to TRBJ1-1, with 10 bases aligning to TRBD1. Per germline, CDR1 DFQATT and CDR2 SNEGSKA (reference sequence). The CDR3 covers 16 residues. The trim removed 3 bases at V and 0 bases at J, leaving 7 bases unmatched. The CDR3 DNA sequence: TGCAGTGCTAGTGGACAGGGGGGACTCATGAACACTGAAGCTTTCTTT. Its protein is CSASGQGGLMNTEAFF.

The V and J genes are TRBV6-2 or TRBV6-3 and TRBJ2-1, with TRBD1 matching 10 bases. The V segment lost 2 bases and the J segment 8 bases; nucleotides outside the gene matches: 6. The CDR3 consists of 15 residues. The germline V gene encodes CDR1 MNHEY and CDR2 SVGEGT. The CDR3 nucleotides are TGTGCCAGCAGTTACACCGGACAGGGGGGGCATGAGCAGTTCTTC. It encodes CASSYTGQGGHEQFF.

Comment on this clone: Other DNA sequences in this sample translate to the same CDR3. V gene TRBV7-9 combines with J gene TRBJ1-1; 7 positions match TRBD1. Germline V gene sequence: CDR1 SEHNR, CDR2 FQNEAQ (reference sequence). J was trimmed by 5 bases and V by 2 bases; bases with no gene match: 2. CDR3 length equals 13 residues. The CDR3 coding sequence is TGTGCCAGCAGCTTATCAGGGGGTACTGAAGCTTTCTTT. This encodes CASSLSGGTEAFF.

The chain is built from TRBV18 and TRBJ1-4; D is unclear. V lost 3 bases, J lost 8 bases, and 13 bases lay in between. The CDR3 has 14 amino acids. From germline, CDR1 is KGHSH and CDR2 LQKENI. The CDR3 nucleotides are TGTGCCAGCTCACCGCCTCCAACACCGGAAAAACTGTTTTTT. It yields the protein CASSPPPTPEKLFF. Combining the CDR3 with reference TRBV18 and TRBJ1-4 gives the whole variable domain NAGVMQNPRHLVRRRGQEARLRCSPMKGHSHVYWYRQLPEEGLKFMVYLQKENIIDESGMPKERFSAEFPKEGPSILRIQQVVRGDSAAYFCASSPPPTPEKLFFGSGTQLSVL.

The V and J genes are TRBV12-3 or TRBV12-4 and TRBJ1-2, with TRBD1 matching 7 bases. There are 12 residues in the CDR3. Losses at the gene ends were 7 bases for V and 8 bases for J; bases not matched to a gene: 7. As DNA, the CDR3 is TGTGCCAGCACCCGGACAGGTGGCGGCTACACCTTC. Its translation is CASTRTGGGYTF.

The J gene is TRBJ2-5, the V gene TRBV7-2; possible D gene TRBD2, 7 bases. The CDR3 loop spans 13 amino acids. CDR1 is SGHTA, CDR2 FQGNSA, per germline. V dropped 3 bases and J dropped 5 bases, with 10 bases sitting between them. The CDR3 here is CASSFAGAETQYF. For the CDR3, the DNA is TGTGCCAGCAGCTTCGCGGGGGCGGAGACCCAGTACTTC.

The V gene is TRBV2, the J gene TRBJ2-1; D might be TRBD1 or TRBD2, each matching 6 bases. The CDR3 has 15 amino acids. Trimming shortened V by 7 bases and J by 8 bases, and 21 bases separated the two germline ends. CDR1 is SNHLY and CDR2 is FYNNEI in the germline V gene. The CDR3 reads CASIFPRGPRDEQFF. DNA of the CDR3: TGTGCCAGCATCTTCCCCCGGGGGCCGAGGGATGAGCAGTTCTTC.

The chain links TRBV19 to TRBJ2-4; 9 positions agree with TRBD1. Germline assignment: CDR1 LNHDA and CDR2 SQIVND (reference sequence). The trim removed 7 bases at V and 3 bases at J, leaving 13 bases unmatched. The CDR3 spans 17 residues. The CDR3 is CASTQRPGQGFKNIQYF. CDR3 nucleotides: TGTGCCAGTACCCAGCGTCCGGGACAGGGTTTCAAAAACATTCAGTACTTC. The complete variable domain, with remaining parts taken from reference TRBV19 and TRBJ2-4, reads DGGITQSPKYLFRKEGQNVTLSCEQNLNHDAMYWYRQDPGQGLRLIYYSQIVNDFQKGDIAEGYSVSREKKESFPLTVTSAQKNPTAFYLCASTQRPGQGFKNIQYFGAGTRLSVL.

The chain has TRBV18 and TRBJ2-3; 14 positions agree with TRBD2. Germline lookup yields CDR1 KGHSH and CDR2 LQKENI. CDR3 length: 19 residues. Losses at the gene ends were 5 bases for V and 0 bases for J; bases not matched to a gene: 10. The chain's CDR3 is CASSTKGTSGGSSTDTQYF. CDR3 in DNA: TGTGCCAGCTCAACGAAGGGGACTAGCGGGGGTTCTAGCACAGATACGCAGTATTTT.

The rearrangement links TRBV7-6 to TRBJ2-1; maybe TRBD1 (6 bases). Trimming cost V 4 bases and J 6 bases, with 10 bases left between them. Germline V gene data show CDR1 as SGHVS and CDR2 as FNYEAQ. The CDR3 loop spans 13 amino acids. The CDR3 DNA reads TGTGCCAGCAGCTACCAACAGGGCAATGAGCAGTTCTTC. This codes for CASSYQQGNEQFF.

J is TRBJ1-1 and V is TRBV5-1; 7 bases are a match to TRBD1. J was trimmed by 5 bases and V by 5 bases; bases with no gene match: 6. Germline CDR1 and CDR2: SGHRS and YFSETQ. CDR3 length: 13 amino acids. The CDR3, as DNA: TGCGCCAGCAGAGAGGGGGCGCGGACTGAAGCTTTCTTT. This codes for CASREGARTEAFF.

The chain recombines TRBV7-3 with TRBJ2-2; D is unclear. V dropped 1 base and J dropped 5 bases, with 5 bases sitting between them. The germline V gene encodes CDR1 SGHTA and CDR2 FQGTGA. The CDR3 is made up of 13 amino acids. In DNA form, the CDR3 reads TGTGCCAGCAGCTTAATGGGTACCGGGGAGCTGTTTTTT. Residues: CASSLMGTGELFF.

The chain combines TRBV24-1 with TRBJ2-2, with 7 bases identical to TRBD1. V lost 10 bases, J lost 3 bases, and 4 bases stayed unmatched. Germline CDR1 reads KGHDR; CDR2 reads SFDVKD. The CDR3 length is 13 residues. The CDR3 DNA reads TGTGCCACAGCCGGGACAGACACCGGGGAGCTGTTTTTT. Encoded protein: CATAGTDTGELFF.

Judged by abundance, this clone is medium-sized. The chain recombines TRBV28 with TRBJ1-6; 9 positions match TRBD1. Per germline, CDR1 MDHEN and CDR2 SYDVKM. V dropped 5 bases and J dropped 0; count of bases not matched to a gene: 11. The CDR3 loop spans 19 amino acids. CDR3 coding DNA: TGTGCCAGCAGTCCATTCCCGGGGACAGGGAACTCCTATAATTCACCCCTCCACTTT. It codes for CASSPFPGTGNSYNSPLHF. The variable domain in full, completed from reference TRBV28 and TRBJ1-6, reads DVKVTQSSRYLVKRTGEKVFLECVQDMDHENMFWYRQDPGLGLRLIYFSYDVKMKEKGDIPEGYSVSREKKERFSLILESASTNQTSMYLCASSPFPGTGNSYNSPLHFGNGTRLTVT.

This clone was detected once. This chain connects TRBV19 to TRBJ1-5; a possible D gene is TRBD1 (5 bases). Trimming took off 5 bases at V and 0 bases at J, with 11 bases between the two ends. The CDR3 covers 15 residues. Germline V CDR1 and CDR2: LNHDA, SQIVND (reference sequence). CDR3: CASSVGGTSNQPQHF. CDR3 nucleotide sequence: TGTGCCAGTAGTGTCGGGGGTACTAGCAATCAGCCCCAGCATTTT.

The rearrangement joins TRBV6-2 or TRBV6-3 to TRBJ1-2; 8 nucleotides align to TRBD1. The germline V gene encodes CDR1 MNHEY and CDR2 SVGEGT. After removal of 0 bases from V and 5 bases from J, the junction contained 5 bases not matched to a gene. The CDR3 loop spans 15 amino acids. CDR3 region: CASSYSARGLYGYTF. CDR3 coding DNA: TGTGCCAGCAGTTACTCTGCCAGGGGGCTTTATGGCTACACCTTC.

This clone was picked up a small number of times. This sequence joins TRBV10-2 and TRBJ2-5, with 10 bases matching TRBD1. In germline, CDR1 is WSHSY, CDR2 SAAADI. V shed 5 bases, J shed 4 bases, and the junction held 7 bases outside the gene matches. The length of the CDR3 is 15 residues. CDR3 in DNA: TGCGCCAGCAGTAATCCGGGACAGGGGAGAGAGACCCAGTACTTC. This gives the protein CASSNPGQGRETQYF.

The J gene is TRBJ1-5, the V gene TRBV19; D is ambiguous. Trimming stripped 0 bases from V and 5 bases from J, with 14 bases between. CDR1 LNHDA and CDR2 SQIVND come from the germline V gene (reference sequence). The CDR3 length is 16 residues. The CDR3: CASSIDSAGNYQPQHF. The CDR3 nucleotides read TGTGCCAGTAGTATAGATTCTGCGGGAAACTATCAGCCCCAGCATTTT.

V gene TRBV5-5 combines with J gene TRBJ2-7, with 7 bases lining up with TRBD1. Germline-derived CDR1 and CDR2 are SGHKS and YYEKEE (reference sequence). The CDR3 contains 13 residues. The V segment lost 3 bases and the J segment 4 bases; nucleotides outside the gene matches: 4. CDR3 sequence reads: CASSSLQGYEQYV. The CDR3, as DNA: TGTGCCAGCAGCTCGCTACAGGGGTACGAGCAGTACGTC.

V gene TRBV29-1 combines with J gene TRBJ1-1; tentatively, D is TRBD1 (5 bases). CDR1 and CDR2 from the germline V gene are SQVTM and ANQGSEA. V was clipped by 5 bases and J by 0 bases, with 10 bases between them. There are 13 residues in the CDR3. Here the CDR3 DNA reads TGCAGCGTTACGGGACGCATGAACACTGAAGCTTTCTTT. This gives the protein CSVTGRMNTEAFF.

The gene calls are TRBV3-1 (or the pseudogene TRBV3-2) and TRBJ2-1; TRBD1 matches at 12 bases. CDR3 length: 17 amino acids. Per germline, CDR1 LGHDT and CDR2 YNNKEL (reference sequence). With 1 base clipped from V and 4 bases from J, the junction kept 5 bases outside the gene matches. CDR3 coding DNA: TGTGCCAGCAGCCAAGGGTTGGGACAGGGGGCTTACAATGAGCAGTTCTTC. It specifies CASSQGLGQGAYNEQFF.

The rearrangement uses TRBV6-5 and TRBJ2-2; D remains ambiguous. The CDR3 runs to 13 residues. In germline, CDR1 is MNHEY, CDR2 SVGAGI. Trimming cost V 7 bases and J 4 bases, with 10 bases left between them. CDR3 in amino acids: CASTDPGTGELFF. For the CDR3, the DNA is TGTGCCAGCACCGACCCGGGCACCGGGGAGCTGTTTTTT.